This T cell receptor beta chain is from a study of control samples from healthy donors and cancer patients. The data were produced by immunoSEQ multiplex PCR, yet TCRdb's version contains in-frame clones alone and is incomplete. The sample consists of about 110,000 clones, 82% of them appearing once. V was shortened by 2 bases and J by 7 bases, with 15 bases between the two germline ends. This CDR3 comprises 15 residues. Germline V CDR1 and CDR2: MNHEY, SVGEGT. The V and J genes are TRBV6-2 or TRBV6-3 and TRBJ1-5; possible D gene TRBD1, 6 bases. The sequence derives from a man aged 18 to 30 in good health. Sequenced material: blood. CDR3 coding DNA: TGTGCCAGCAGTTACGGTCAGGGGTTCAGGCAGCCCCAGCATTTT. This gives the protein CASSYGQGFRQPQHF.